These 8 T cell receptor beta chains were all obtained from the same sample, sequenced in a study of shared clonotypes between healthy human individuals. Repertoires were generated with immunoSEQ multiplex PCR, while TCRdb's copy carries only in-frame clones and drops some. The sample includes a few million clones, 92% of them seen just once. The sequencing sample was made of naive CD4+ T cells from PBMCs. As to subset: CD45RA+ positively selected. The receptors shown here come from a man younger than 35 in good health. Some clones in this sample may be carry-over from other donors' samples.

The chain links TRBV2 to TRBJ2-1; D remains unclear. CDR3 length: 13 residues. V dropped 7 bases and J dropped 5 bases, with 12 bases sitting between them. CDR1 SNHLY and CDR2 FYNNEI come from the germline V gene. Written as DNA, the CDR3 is TGTGCCAGCACCCCCACCCGCGACAATGAGCAGTTCTTC. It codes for CASTPTRDNEQFF.

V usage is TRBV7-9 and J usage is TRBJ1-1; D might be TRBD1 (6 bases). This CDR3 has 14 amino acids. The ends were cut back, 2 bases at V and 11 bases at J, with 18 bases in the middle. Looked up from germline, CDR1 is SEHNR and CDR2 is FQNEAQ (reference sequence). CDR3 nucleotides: TGTGCCAGCAGCTTATACCAGACAGGCGGGCAGGCTTTCTTT. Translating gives CASSLYQTGGQAFF.

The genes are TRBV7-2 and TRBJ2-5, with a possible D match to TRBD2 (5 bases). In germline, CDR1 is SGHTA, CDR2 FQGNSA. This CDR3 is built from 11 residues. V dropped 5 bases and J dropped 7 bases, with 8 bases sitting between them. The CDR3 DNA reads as TGTGCCAGCAGCCCCCGGGGGACCCAGTACTTC. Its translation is CASSPRGTQYF.

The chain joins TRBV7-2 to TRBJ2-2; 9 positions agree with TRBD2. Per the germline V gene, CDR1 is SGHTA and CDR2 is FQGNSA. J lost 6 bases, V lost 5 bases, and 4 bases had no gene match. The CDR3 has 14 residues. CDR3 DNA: TGTGCCAGCAGCCCCCGACTAGCGGCCGGGGAGCTGTTTTTT. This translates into CASSPRLAAGELFF.

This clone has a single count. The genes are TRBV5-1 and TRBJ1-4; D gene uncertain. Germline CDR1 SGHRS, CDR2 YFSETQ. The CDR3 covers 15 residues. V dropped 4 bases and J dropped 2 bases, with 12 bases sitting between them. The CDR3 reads CASSPSGATNEKLFF. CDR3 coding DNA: TGCGCCAGCAGCCCATCCGGAGCGACTAATGAAAAACTGTTTTTT.

CDR3: CASSFSPTSGANVLTF. In nucleotides, the CDR3 is TGCGCCAGCAGCTTTTCCCCGACATCTGGGGCCAACGTCCTGACTTTC. The gene calls are TRBV5-1 and TRBJ2-6; D remains ambiguous. The length of the CDR3 is 16 residues. Trimming cost V 2 bases and J 1 base, with 10 bases left between them. Germline lookup yields CDR1 SGHRS and CDR2 YFSETQ.

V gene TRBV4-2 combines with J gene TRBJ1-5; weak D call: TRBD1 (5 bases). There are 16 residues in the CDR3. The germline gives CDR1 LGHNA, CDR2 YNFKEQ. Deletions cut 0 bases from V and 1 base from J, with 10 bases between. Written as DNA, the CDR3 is TGTGCCAGCAGCCAAGATGCAGGGCTAAGCAATCAGCCCCAGCATTTT. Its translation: CASSQDAGLSNQPQHF.

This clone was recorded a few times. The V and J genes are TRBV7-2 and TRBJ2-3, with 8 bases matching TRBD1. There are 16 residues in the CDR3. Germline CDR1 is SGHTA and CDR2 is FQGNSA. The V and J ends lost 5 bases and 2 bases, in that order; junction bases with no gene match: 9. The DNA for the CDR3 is TGTGCCAGCAGCCGAAGGGCGGGACAGGCCACAGATACGCAGTATTTT. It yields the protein CASSRRAGQATDTQYF.